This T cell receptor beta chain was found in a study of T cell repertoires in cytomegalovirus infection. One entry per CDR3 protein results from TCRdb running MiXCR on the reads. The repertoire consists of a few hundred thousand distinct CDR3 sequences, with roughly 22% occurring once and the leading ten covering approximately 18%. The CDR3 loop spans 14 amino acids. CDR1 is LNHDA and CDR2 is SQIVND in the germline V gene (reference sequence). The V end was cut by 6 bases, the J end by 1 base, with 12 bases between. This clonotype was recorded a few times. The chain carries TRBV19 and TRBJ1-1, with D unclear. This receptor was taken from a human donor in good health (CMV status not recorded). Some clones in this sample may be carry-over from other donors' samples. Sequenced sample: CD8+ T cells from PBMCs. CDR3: CASSLGRRNTEAFF. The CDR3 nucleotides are TGTGCCAGTAGCCTCGGACGGAGGAACACTGAAGCTTTCTTT.